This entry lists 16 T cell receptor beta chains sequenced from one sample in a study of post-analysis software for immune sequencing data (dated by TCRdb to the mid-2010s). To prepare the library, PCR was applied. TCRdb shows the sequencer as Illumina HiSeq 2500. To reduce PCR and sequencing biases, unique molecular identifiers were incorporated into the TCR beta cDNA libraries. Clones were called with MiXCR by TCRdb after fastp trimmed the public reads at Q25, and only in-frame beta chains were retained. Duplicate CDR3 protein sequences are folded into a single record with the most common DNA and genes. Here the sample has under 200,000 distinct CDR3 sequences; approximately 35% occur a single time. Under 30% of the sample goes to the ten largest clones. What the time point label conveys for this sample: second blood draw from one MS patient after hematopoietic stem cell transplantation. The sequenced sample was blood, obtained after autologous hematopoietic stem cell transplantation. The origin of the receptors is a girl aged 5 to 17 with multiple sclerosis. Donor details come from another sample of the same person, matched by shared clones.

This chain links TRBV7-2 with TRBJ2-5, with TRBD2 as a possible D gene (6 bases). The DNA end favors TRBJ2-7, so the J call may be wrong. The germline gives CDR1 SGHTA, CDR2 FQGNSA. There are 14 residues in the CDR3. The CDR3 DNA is TGTGCCAGCAGCCCCCAATGGGGGGACTACGAGCAGTACTTC. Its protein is CASSPQWGDYEQYF.

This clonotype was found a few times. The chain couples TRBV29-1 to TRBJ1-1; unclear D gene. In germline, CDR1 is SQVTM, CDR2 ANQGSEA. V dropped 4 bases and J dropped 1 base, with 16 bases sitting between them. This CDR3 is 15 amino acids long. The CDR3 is CSVGGRYSPNTEAFF. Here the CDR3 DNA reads TGCAGCGTTGGCGGACGGTATAGCCCGAACACTGAAGCTTTCTTT.

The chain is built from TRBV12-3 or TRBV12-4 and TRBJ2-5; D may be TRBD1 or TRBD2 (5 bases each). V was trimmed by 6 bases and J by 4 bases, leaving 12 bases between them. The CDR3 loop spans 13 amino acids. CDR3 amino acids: CASRQLRGETQYF. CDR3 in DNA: TGTGCCAGCAGACAACTGAGGGGAGAGACCCAGTACTTC.

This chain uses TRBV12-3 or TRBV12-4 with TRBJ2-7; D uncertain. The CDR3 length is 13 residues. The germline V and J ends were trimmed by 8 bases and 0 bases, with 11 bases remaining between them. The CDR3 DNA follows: TGTGCCAGCGGCGGACCGAGCTCCTACGAGCAGTACTTC. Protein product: CASGGPSSYEQYF.

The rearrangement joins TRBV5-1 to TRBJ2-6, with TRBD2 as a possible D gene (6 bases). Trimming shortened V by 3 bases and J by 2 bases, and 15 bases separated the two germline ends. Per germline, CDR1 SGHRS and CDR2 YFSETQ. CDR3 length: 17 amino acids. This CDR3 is CASSSGLLGTGANVLTF. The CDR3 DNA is TGCGCCAGCAGCTCAGGACTACTTGGGACTGGGGCCAACGTCCTGACTTTC. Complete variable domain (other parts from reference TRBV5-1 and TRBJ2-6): KAGVTQTPRYLIKTRGQQVTLSCSPISGHRSVSWYQQTPGQGLQFLFEYFSETQRNKGNFPGRFSGRQFSNSRSEMNVSTLELGDSALYLCASSSGLLGTGANVLTFGAGSRLTVL.

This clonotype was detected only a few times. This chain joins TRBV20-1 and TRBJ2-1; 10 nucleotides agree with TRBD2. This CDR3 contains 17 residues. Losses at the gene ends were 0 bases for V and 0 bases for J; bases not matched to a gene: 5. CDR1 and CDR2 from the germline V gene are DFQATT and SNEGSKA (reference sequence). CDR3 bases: TGCAGTGCTAGAGATCTCAGGACTAGCGGCTCCTACAATGAGCAGTTCTTC. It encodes CSARDLRTSGSYNEQFF.

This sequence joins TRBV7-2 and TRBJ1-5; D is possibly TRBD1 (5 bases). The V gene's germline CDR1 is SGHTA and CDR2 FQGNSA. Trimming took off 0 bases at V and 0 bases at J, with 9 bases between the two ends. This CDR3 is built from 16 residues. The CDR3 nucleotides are TGTGCCAGCAGCTTAGCAGGGACGGTTAGCAATCAGCCCCAGCATTTT. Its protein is CASSLAGTVSNQPQHF.

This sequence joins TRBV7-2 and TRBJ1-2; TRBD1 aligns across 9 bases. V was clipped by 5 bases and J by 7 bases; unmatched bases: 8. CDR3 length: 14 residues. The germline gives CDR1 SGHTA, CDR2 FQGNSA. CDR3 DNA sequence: TGTGCCAGCAGCCAGACAGGGGGAGGTCGTGGCTACACCTTC. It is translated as CASSQTGGGRGYTF.

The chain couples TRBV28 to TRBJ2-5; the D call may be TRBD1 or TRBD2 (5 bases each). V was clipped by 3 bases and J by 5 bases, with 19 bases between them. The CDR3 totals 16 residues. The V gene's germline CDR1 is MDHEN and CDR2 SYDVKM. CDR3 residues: CASSFLGVKGQETQYF. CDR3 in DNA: TGTGCCAGCAGTTTCTTGGGAGTAAAGGGGCAGGAGACCCAGTACTTC. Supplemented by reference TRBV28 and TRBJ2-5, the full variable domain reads DVKVTQSSRYLVKRTGEKVFLECVQDMDHENMFWYRQDPGLGLRLIYFSYDVKMKEKGDIPEGYSVSREKKERFSLILESASTNQTSMYLCASSFLGVKGQETQYFGPGTRLLVL.

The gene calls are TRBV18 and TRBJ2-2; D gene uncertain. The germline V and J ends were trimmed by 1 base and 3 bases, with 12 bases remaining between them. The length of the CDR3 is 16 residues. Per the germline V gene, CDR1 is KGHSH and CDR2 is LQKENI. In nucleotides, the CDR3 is TGTGCCAGCTCACCACAGGGCCCCCGCGACACCGGGGAGCTGTTTTTT. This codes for CASSPQGPRDTGELFF.

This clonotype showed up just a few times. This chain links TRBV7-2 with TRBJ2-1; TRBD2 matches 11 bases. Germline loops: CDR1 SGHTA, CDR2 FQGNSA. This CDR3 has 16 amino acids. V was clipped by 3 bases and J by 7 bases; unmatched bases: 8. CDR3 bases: TGTGCCAGCAGCTTTCGGACTAGCGGGTTCAATAATGAGCAGTTCTTC. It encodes CASSFRTSGFNNEQFF.

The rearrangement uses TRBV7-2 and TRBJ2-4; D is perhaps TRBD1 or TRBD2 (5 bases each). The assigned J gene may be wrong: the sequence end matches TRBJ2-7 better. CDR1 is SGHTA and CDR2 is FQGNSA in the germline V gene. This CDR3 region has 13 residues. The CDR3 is CASSRDPVSEQYF. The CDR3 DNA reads TGTGCCAGCAGCCGGGACCCTGTGTCCGAGCAGTACTTC.

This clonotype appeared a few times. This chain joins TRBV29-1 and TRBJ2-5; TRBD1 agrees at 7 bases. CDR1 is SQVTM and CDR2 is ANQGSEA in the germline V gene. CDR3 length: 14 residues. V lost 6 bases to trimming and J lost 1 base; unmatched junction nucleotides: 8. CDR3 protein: CSVRIWTGQETQYF. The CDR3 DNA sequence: TGCAGCGTGAGAATCTGGACAGGCCAAGAGACCCAGTACTTC.

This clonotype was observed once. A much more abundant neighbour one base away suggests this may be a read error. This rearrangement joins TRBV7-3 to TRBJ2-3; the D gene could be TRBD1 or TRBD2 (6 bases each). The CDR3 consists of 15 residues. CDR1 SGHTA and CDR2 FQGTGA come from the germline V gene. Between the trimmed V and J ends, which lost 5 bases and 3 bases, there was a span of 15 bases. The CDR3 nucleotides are TGTGCCAGCAGCCCATTGGGGGGCAGAACAGATACGCAGTATTTT. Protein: CASSPLGGRTDTQYF.

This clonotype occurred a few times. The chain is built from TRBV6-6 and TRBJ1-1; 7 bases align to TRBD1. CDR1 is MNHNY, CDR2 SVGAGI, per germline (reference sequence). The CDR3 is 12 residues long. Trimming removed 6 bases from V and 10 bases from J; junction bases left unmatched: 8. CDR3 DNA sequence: TGTGCCAGCAGCCAACAGGGGACGGGAGCTTTCTTT. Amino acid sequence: CASSQQGTGAFF.

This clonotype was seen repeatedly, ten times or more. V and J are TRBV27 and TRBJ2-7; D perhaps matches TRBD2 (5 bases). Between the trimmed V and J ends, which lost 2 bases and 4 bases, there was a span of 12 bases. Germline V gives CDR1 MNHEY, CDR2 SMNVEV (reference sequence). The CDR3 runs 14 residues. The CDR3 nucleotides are TGTGCCAGCAGTTTAGGTCTGGGGAGTTACGAGCAGTACTTC. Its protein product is CASSLGLGSYEQYF.